This TCR beta chain stems from a study of T cells in Graves' hyperthyroidism and ophthalmopathy. This clonotype was recorded at least ten times. Its antigen is still unknown. The V end lost 3 bases, the J end lost 4 bases, and 17 bases lay between the germline ends. CDR3 length: 15 residues. CDR1 SGHDT and CDR2 YYEEEE come from the germline V gene. Clinical symptoms, serum thyroxine and TRAb, thyroid ultrasound and orbital computed tomography together formed the diagnostic basis. This sample holds PBMCs from under 11 ml fresh peripheral blood. General study points: Most thyroid clonotypes expanded above 0.001 were also detected in blood.

The investigators amplified TCR beta CDR3 regions from RNA transcripts. Initially, a first-round RT-PCR of the TCR CDR3 employed the HTBI primer set. One entry per CDR3 protein results from TCRdb running MiXCR on the multiplex PCR reads. The data show 350,000 to 400,000 distinct CDR3 sequences, with about 18% seen just once and around 3.6% held by the top ten. The receptor's source is a woman in her late teens or twenties with Graves' hyperthyroidism. The sequenced material came from blood. The chain uses TRBV5-6 and TRBJ2-7, with D perhaps TRBD1 (6 bases). The CDR3 here is CASSSPKWGPYEQYF. CDR3 in DNA: TGTGCCAGCAGCTCGCCCAAGTGGGGGCCATACGAGCAGTACTTC.